One sample yielded the 9 T cell receptor beta chains listed below, sequenced in a study of T-cell reconstitution after alpha-beta-depleted transplantation in children. Unique molecular identifiers tagged the TCRbeta library. Each CDR3 protein is one row after TCRdb ran MiXCR on the PCR reads. The sample consists of around 230,000 distinct CDR3 sequences, approximately 15% of them appearing once. Sequencing was performed on PBMCs, mostly from graft donor cells, taken 360 days after TCRalphabeta/CD19-depleted stem cell transplant. The source is a male patient between 2 and 15 years old who had a stem cell transplant for acute lymphoblastic leukemia, so the T cells may come from the graft donor.

The chain recombines TRBV20-1 with TRBJ1-4; D gene uncertain. CDR1 is DFQATT and CDR2 is SNEGSKA in the germline V gene (reference sequence). V shed 5 bases and J shed 0 bases, with 10 bases lying between them. The CDR3 has 14 amino acids. The CDR3 is CSAGGRATNEKLFF. The CDR3 coding sequence is TGCAGTGCTGGAGGAAGAGCAACTAATGAAAAACTGTTTTTT.

The V gene is TRBV9, the J gene TRBJ2-1; TRBD2 matches at 10 bases. CDR3 length: 16 residues. V lost 0 bases and J lost 4; bases outside the gene matches: 4. Germline V gene data show CDR1 as SGDLS and CDR2 as YYNGEE. CDR3 loop: CASSVASGGGYNEQFF. CDR3 DNA: TGTGCCAGCAGCGTAGCGAGCGGGGGGGGATACAATGAGCAGTTCTTC.

This clonotype was counted a few times. This chain links TRBV4-2 with TRBJ2-7; 10 bases are a match to TRBD2. From germline, CDR1 is LGHNA and CDR2 YNFKEQ. This CDR3 comprises 15 residues. V was pared by 4 bases and J by 2 bases, with 5 bases of the junction left unmatched. Written as DNA, the CDR3 is TGTGCCAGCAGCCTGTCTAGCGGGGGAACCTACGAGCAGTACTTC. Translating gives CASSLSSGGTYEQYF.

This clonotype showed up just a few times. The chain recombines TRBV7-2 with TRBJ1-2; perhaps TRBD1 as D (6 bases). V lost 3 bases and J lost 8, with 13 bases in between. Germline V gene data show CDR1 as SGHTA and CDR2 as FQGNSA. There are 13 residues in the CDR3. This CDR3 is CASSFTGSRGYTF. CDR3 DNA sequence: TGTGCCAGCAGCTTCACAGGGTCACGCGGCTACACCTTC. Variable domain in full (rest from reference TRBV7-2 and TRBJ1-2): GAGVSQSPSNKVTEKGKDVELRCDPISGHTALYWYRQSLGQGLEFLIYFQGNSAPDKSGLPSDRFSAERTGGSVSTLTIQRTQQEDSAVYLCASSFTGSRGYTFGSGTRLTVV.

As for this clonotype: One end of the junction is discordant with germline, which a read error may explain. The V gene is TRBV5-1, the J gene TRBJ2-4; 11 bases are shared with TRBD1. The CDR3 is 14 residues long. CDR1 and CDR2 from the germline V gene are SGHRS and YFSETQ. The CDR3 DNA sequence: TGCGCCAGCAGCCCATCGGGACAGGGGGACATTCAGTATTTC. Translated: CASSPSGQGDIQYF.

CDR3 DNA: TGTGCCAGCAGTTTAGCCAGGGGAAGAAACGAGCAGTACTTC. Translation gives CASSLARGRNEQYF. The chain couples TRBV12-3 or TRBV12-4 to TRBJ2-7, with a tentative D call TRBD1 (6 bases). V was cut by 0 bases and J by 5 bases, with 11 bases left in between. The CDR3 is made up of 14 amino acids.

In its sample, this clonotype was seen a few times. The CDR3 coding sequence is TGTGCCAGCAGCGTAGACGGGAGGGGAGAGACCCAGTACTTC. It yields the protein CASSVDGRGETQYF. The chain has TRBV9 and TRBJ2-5; 8 nucleotides align to TRBD2. The germline V gene has CDR1 SGDLS and CDR2 YYNGEE. Unmatched junction bases numbered 2, after V lost 0 bases and J lost 4 bases. The CDR3 is made up of 14 amino acids.

This clonotype has at least ten counts. The V and J genes are TRBV4-2 and TRBJ2-5; 7 bases are a match to TRBD2. The junction had 5 bases not matched to a gene; V was cut back by 0 bases and J by 10 bases. CDR3 length equals 13 residues. The germline gives CDR1 LGHNA, CDR2 YNFKEQ. The CDR3 reads CASSQESGRVQYF. The CDR3 nucleotides are TGTGCCAGCAGCCAAGAATCAGGGAGGGTCCAGTACTTC.

The CDR3 spells CASSLRPPTETQYF. CDR3 in DNA: TGTGCCAGCAGCTTACGGCCCCCCACAGAGACCCAGTACTTC. The chain uses TRBV11-2 and TRBJ2-5; D unresolved. This CDR3 spans 14 amino acids. Germline CDR1 and CDR2: SGHAT and FQNNGV. With 2 bases removed from V and 4 bases from J, the gap between germline ends came to 11 bases.